Listed below are T cell receptor beta chains from one sample, sequenced in a study of blood T cell repertoires in COVID-19. Measured with immunoSEQ multiplex PCR; TCRdb has only the in-frame clones, and not every one. The table shows approximately 170,000 clones, with just under 85% occurring only once. Sequenced: peripheral blood. These receptors all come from a woman at least 80 years old with COVID-19, enrolled during active disease. CDR3s include the opening cysteine and the closing phenylalanine or tryptophan. A D gene is named only where the DNA matches it firmly. Clone size, where shown, is once, few, many, or a class for clones that have expanded.

clone_size d_call j_call v_call cdr3_length cdr3_nt cdr3_aa
- TRBD2 TRBJ2-5 TRBV9 14 TGTGCCAGCAGCGTAGTGGGGGGAGGGGAGACCCAGTACTTC CASSVVGGGETQYF
- TRBD1 TRBJ1-6 TRBV19 18 TGTGCCAGTAGTCAAATCCCGACAGGGAGCTCCTATAATTCACCCCTCCACTTT CASSQIPTGSSYNSPLHF
- - TRBJ1-1 TRBV6-6 12 TGTGCCAGCACTCCCGAAGGGGCACCCACCCAATTT CASTPEGAPTQF
- TRBD1 TRBJ2-1 TRBV15 14 TGTGCCACCGTAAGGGACAGCGCATACAATGAGCAGTTCTTC CATVRDSAYNEQFF
- TRBD2 TRBJ2-3 TRBV7-9 15 TGTGCCAGCAGCTTAGTAGCGGGAGGTGGAGATACGCAGTATTTT CASSLVAGGGDTQYF
- TRBD2 TRBJ2-5 TRBV6-6 16 TGTGCCAGCAGTTACTACGGACTAGCGGGGGAAGAGACCCAGTACTTC CASSYYGLAGEETQYF
- TRBD2 TRBJ2-3 TRBV11-3 18 TGTGCCAGCAGCTTAGAGGGACTAGCGGGAGTTAGCCCAGATACGCAGTATTTT CASSLEGLAGVSPDTQYF
- - TRBJ1-1 TRBV18 15 TGTGCCAGCTCACCCTCTGGGGGCGGGAACACTGAAGCTTTCTTT CASSPSGGGNTEAFF
- - TRBJ2-3 TRBV7-8 15 TGTGCCAGCAGCTTAGTATTAGGAGGGGCAGATACGCAGTATTTT CASSLVLGGADTQYF
- - TRBJ1-1 TRBV27 13 TGTGCCAGCAGTTTTAACATGAACACTGAAGCTTTCTTT CASSFNMNTEAFF
- TRBD1 TRBJ1-4 TRBV19 16 TGTGCCAGTAGTATGGGAAACAGGGGGACTGGTGAAAAACTGTTTTTT CASSMGNRGTGEKLFF
- - TRBJ1-3 TRBV7-6 15 TGTGCCAGCAGCTCACCCACTCGTTTTGGAAACACCATATATTTT CASSSPTRFGNTIYF
- - TRBJ2-2 TRBV6-1 14 TGTGCCAGCAGTGAAGTTTGGCAATCCGGGGAGCTGTTTTTT CASSEVWQSGELFF
- - TRBJ2-7 TRBV5-4 16 TGTGCCAGCAGCTTGGGTGGCAGCGCCCTCTCCTACGAGCAGTACTTC CASSLGGSALSYEQYF
few - TRBJ1-1 TRBV18 15 TGTGCCAGCTCACCATTAGTACCGGGGGACACTGAAGCTTTCTTT CASSPLVPGDTEAFF
- - TRBJ2-3 TRBV27 15 TGTGCCAGCAGTCCCTCTTTGGGAGGTGCAGATACGCAGTATTTT CASSPSLGGADTQYF
once - TRBJ2-5 TRBV18 12 TGTGCCAGCTCACTCACGGGGGAGACCCAGTACTTC CASSLTGETQYF
- TRBD2 TRBJ2-1 TRBV24-1 16 TGTGCCACCAGTGATGTTACGGGAGGGTTATACAATGAGCAGTTCTTC CATSDVTGGLYNEQFF
- TRBD1 TRBJ1-5 TRBV2 14 TGTGCCAGCAGTGCGGGACAGCCAGGTCAGCCCCAGCATTTT CASSAGQPGQPQHF
- TRBD1 TRBJ1-1 TRBV19 15 TGTGCCAGTATCTGGGCAGGGGGCGCGAACACTGAAGCTTTCTTT CASIWAGGANTEAFF
- TRBD2 TRBJ2-5 TRBV4-2 14 TGTGCCAGCAGCCAAGGCGGGGGGTTGGAGACCCAGTACTTC CASSQGGGLETQYF
- TRBD2 TRBJ2-1 TRBV7-2 15 TGTGCCAGCAGCCCTAGCGGGGGCTTTTACAATGAGCAGTTCTTC CASSPSGGFYNEQFF
- - TRBJ1-5 TRBV27 14 TGTGCCAGCAGTTTATCAGGGGATGCTCAGCCCCAGCATTTT CASSLSGDAQPQHF
- TRBD1 TRBJ1-2 TRBV19 15 TGTGCCAGTAGCCTCAACAGGGGCCGCCACTATGGCTACACCTTC CASSLNRGRHYGYTF
- - TRBJ1-1 TRBV3-1/TRBV3-2 14 TGTGCCAGCAGCCAGATTGGGACTTACACTGAAGCTTTCTTT CASSQIGTYTEAFF
- - TRBJ1-2 TRBV2 14 TGTGCCAGCAGTGAAGGGGCAGTTAACTATGGCTACACCTTC CASSEGAVNYGYTF
few - TRBJ1-1 TRBV30 12 TGTGCCTGGAGTCTTATGAACACTGAAGCTTTCTTT CAWSLMNTEAFF
- - TRBJ2-7 TRBV19 15 TGTGCCAGTAGTGTCCAAACCCACGATGGAGGGGAGCAGTACTTC CASSVQTHDGGEQYF
- TRBD1 TRBJ2-3 TRBV6-2/TRBV6-3 15 TGTGCCAGCAGACCTGGACAGGGCCTCACAGATACGCAGTATTTT CASRPGQGLTDTQYF
- TRBD2 TRBJ2-2 TRBV11-1 15 TGTGCCAGTAGAGGGCTAGCGGGACGGACCGGGGAGCTGTTTTTT CASRGLAGRTGELFF
- - TRBJ2-1 TRBV5-4 16 TGTGCCAGCAGCTTGGCGTCGGGGGTTGGCCTCAATGAGCAGTTCTTC CASSLASGVGLNEQFF
- - TRBJ2-3 TRBV28 16 TGTGCCACCGACGGGGGGAGGACAGATAACACAGATACGCAGTATTTT CATDGGRTDNTDTQYF
- - TRBJ2-7 TRBV2 10 TGTGCCAGCGGGGGGGCTCAGCAGTACTTC CASGGAQQYF
- - TRBJ1-2 TRBV5-4 14 TGTGCCAGCAGCTTGGTTCGGGTAGGGGATGGCTACACCTTC CASSLVRVGDGYTF
- - TRBJ1-2 TRBV27 13 TGTGCCAGCAGGGTGACAGGCTCCTATGGCTACACCTTC CASRVTGSYGYTF
- TRBD1 TRBJ1-5 TRBV2 17 TGTGCCAGCAGTGGAGGTCTCGGCCCAGGGGGCGGTCAGCCCCAGCATTTT CASSGGLGPGGGQPQHF
- - TRBJ1-2 TRBV7-2 16 TGTGCCAGCAGCTTAGTAGGCCGCGACAGCGCCTATGGCTACACCTTC CASSLVGRDSAYGYTF
once - TRBJ1-1 TRBV5-1 14 TGCGCCAGCAGCTTGGATGGCGGCAACACTGAAGCTTTCTTT CASSLDGGNTEAFF
- TRBD2 TRBJ2-3 TRBV5-6 17 TGTGCCAGCAGCCCCGGGACTAGCCTTACCCGCACAGATACGCAGTATTTT CASSPGTSLTRTDTQYF
few - TRBJ1-3 TRBV19 15 TGTGCCAGTAGTATAGACAACAGCTCTGGAAACACCATATATTTT CASSIDNSSGNTIYF
- TRBD2 TRBJ2-7 TRBV18 16 TGTGCCAGCTCACCACTTCCAGGACTAGCCCGTTACGAGCAGTACTTC CASSPLPGLARYEQYF
- - TRBJ2-5 TRBV2 13 TGTGCCAGCAGTGATTTCACGGGGGAGACCCAGTACTTC CASSDFTGETQYF
- TRBD2 TRBJ2-7 TRBV27 15 TGTGCCAGCAGTAGGGGCGGGAGGGCCTTCGACGAGCAGTACTTC CASSRGGRAFDEQYF
once - TRBJ1-1 TRBV9 13 TGTGCCAGCAGCGTAGTCAGGAACACTGAAGCTTTCTTT CASSVVRNTEAFF
- - TRBJ2-5 TRBV15 13 TGTGCCACCAGCAGACAGTACCAAGAGACCCAGTACTTC CATSRQYQETQYF
few - TRBJ1-2 TRBV21-1 12 TGTGCCAGCAGCCCCCCCTGTTTCGGCTACACCTTC CASSPPCFGYTF
- TRBD1 TRBJ2-1 TRBV9 17 TGTGCCAGCAGCTTCCGCCGGACAGGGGTGGAGTACAATGAGCAGTTCTTC CASSFRRTGVEYNEQFF
- - TRBJ2-7 TRBV20-1 11 TGCAGTGCTGCCCCTTTAGTTGGGCAGTACTTC CSAAPLVGQYF
once - TRBJ2-3 TRBV5-1 15 TGCGCCAGCAGCTTGGTAGGCGGAGGGGAAGATACGCAGTATTTT CASSLVGGGEDTQYF
- TRBD2 TRBJ2-1 TRBV4-1 15 TGCGCCAGCAGCCAAGCGGGGGGGCGGTGGAATGAGCAGTTCTTC CASSQAGGRWNEQFF
- TRBD2 TRBJ2-7 TRBV6-1 15 TGTGCCAGCAGTGAAGGTGGGGGGGGGACTTACGAGCAGTACTTC CASSEGGGGTYEQYF
- - TRBJ2-7 TRBV7-2 15 TGTGCCAGCAGCTCGACCCACAGTGACCGTACCGAGCAGTACTTC CASSSTHSDRTEQYF
- - TRBJ1-2 TRBV28 16 TGTGCCAGCAGTACGTCCTCTATCTTATTCACGAATGGCTACACCTTC CASSTSSILFTNGYTF
- - TRBJ1-1 TRBV12-3/TRBV12-4 13 TGTGCCAGCAGTCTCGAACCGGACACTGAAGCTTTCTTT CASSLEPDTEAFF
- TRBD1 TRBJ2-7 TRBV6-5 16 TGTGCCAGCAGTTACTCGTCCGGGACAGGGGAATACGAGCAGTACTTC CASSYSSGTGEYEQYF
- - TRBJ1-5 TRBV18 16 TGTGCCAGCTCACCCCAATCCCCAGGAGCGGGCCAGCCCCAGCATTTT CASSPQSPGAGQPQHF
- - TRBJ2-3 TRBV7-3 15 TGTGCCAGCAGCCCCGGGATCGTTAGCACAGATACGCAGTATTTT CASSPGIVSTDTQYF
- - TRBJ2-3 TRBV10-2 11 TGCGCCAGCAGGGCGGTAGATACGCAGTATTTT CASRAVDTQYF
- - TRBJ1-3 TRBV13 16 TGTGCCAGCAGCTTACCTGGGGGGGCGCGGGGAAACACCATATATTTT CASSLPGGARGNTIYF
- TRBD1 TRBJ2-7 TRBV5-1 14 TGCGCCAGCAGCATGGGACAGGGGCACTACGAGCAGTACTTC CASSMGQGHYEQYF